This T cell receptor beta chain was recorded in a study of shared clonotypes between healthy human individuals. Findings of the study overall: Among donors, clonotype sharing was expected to be affected by sequencing depth. Estimated clonotype richness was generally higher in naive than memory subsets.

Repertoires were generated with immunoSEQ multiplex PCR, while TCRdb's copy carries only in-frame clones and drops some. The sample lists some 1 million clones; around four fifths were seen once. This clone was detected only a few times. What it recognizes is unknown. The authors divided CD4+ cells into CD45RA+ naive and CD45RA-negative memory subsets. CDR3 length equals 15 residues. Deletions cut 0 bases from V and 2 bases from J, with 8 bases between. In germline, CDR1 is MGHRA, CDR2 YSYEKL. This receptor was obtained from a man aged 18 to 29 in good health. Input material: memory CD4+ T cells sorted from blood. Subset: CD45RA-negative fraction. The gene calls are TRBV4-1 and TRBJ1-3; weak D call: TRBD1 (5 bases). The CDR3 sequence is CASSQDRTTGNTIYF. The CDR3 nucleotides read TGCGCCAGCAGCCAAGACAGGACAACTGGAAACACCATATATTTT.